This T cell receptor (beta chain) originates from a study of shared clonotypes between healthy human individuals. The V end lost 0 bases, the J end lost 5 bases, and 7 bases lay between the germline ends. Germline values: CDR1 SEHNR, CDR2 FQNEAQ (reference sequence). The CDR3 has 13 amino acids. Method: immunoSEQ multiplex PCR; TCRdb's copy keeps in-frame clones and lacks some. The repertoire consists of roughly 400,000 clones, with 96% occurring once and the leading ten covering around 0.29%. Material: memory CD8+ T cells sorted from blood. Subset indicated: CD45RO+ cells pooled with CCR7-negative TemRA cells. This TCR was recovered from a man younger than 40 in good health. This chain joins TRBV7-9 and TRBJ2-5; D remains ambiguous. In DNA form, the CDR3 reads TGTGCCAGCAGCTTAGCAGTGAGGGAGACCCAGTACTTC. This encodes CASSLAVRETQYF.